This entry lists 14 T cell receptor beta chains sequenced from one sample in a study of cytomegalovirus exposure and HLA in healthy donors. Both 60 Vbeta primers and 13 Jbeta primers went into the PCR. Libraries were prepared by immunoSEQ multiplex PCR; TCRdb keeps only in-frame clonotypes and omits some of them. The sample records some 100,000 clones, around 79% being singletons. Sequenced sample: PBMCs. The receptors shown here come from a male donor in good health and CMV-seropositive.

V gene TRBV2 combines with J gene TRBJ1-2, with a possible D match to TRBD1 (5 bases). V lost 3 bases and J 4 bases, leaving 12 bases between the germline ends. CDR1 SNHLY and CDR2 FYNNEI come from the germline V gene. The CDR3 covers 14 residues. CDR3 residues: CASSEGGAGYGYTF. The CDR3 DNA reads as TGTGCCAGCAGTGAGGGTGGGGCCGGCTATGGCTACACCTTC.

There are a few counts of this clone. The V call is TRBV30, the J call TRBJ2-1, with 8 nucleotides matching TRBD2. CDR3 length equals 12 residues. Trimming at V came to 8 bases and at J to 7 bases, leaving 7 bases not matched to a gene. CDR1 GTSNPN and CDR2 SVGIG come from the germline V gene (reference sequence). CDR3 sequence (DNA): TGTGCCCGAAGCGGGGGACGGAATGAGCAGTTCTTC. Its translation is CARSGGRNEQFF.

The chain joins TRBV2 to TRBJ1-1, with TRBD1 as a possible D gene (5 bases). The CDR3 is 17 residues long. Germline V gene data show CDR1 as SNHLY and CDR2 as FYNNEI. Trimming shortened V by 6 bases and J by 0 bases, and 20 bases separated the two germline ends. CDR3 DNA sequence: TGTGCCAGCAGAGCGTCAGTTGTTGGGGGGATGAACACTGAAGCTTTCTTT. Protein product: CASRASVVGGMNTEAFF. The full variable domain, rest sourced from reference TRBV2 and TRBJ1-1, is EPEVTQTPSHQVTQMGQEVILRCVPISNHLYFYWYRQILGQKVEFLVSFYNNEISEKSEIFDDQFSVERPDGSNFTLKIRSTKLEDSAMYFCASRASVVGGMNTEAFFGQGTRLTVV.

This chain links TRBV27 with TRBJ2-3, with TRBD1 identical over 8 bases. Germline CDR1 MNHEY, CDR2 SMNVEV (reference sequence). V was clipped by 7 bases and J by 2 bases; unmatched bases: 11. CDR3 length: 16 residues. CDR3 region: CASNLAGGLTTDTQYF. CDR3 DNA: TGTGCCAGCAATTTGGCAGGGGGCCTTACCACAGATACGCAGTATTTT.

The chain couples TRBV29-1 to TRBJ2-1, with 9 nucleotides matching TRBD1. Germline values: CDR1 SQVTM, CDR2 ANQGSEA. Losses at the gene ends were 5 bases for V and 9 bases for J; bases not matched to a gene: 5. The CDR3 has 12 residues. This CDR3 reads CSVPGQGREQFF. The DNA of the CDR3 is TGCAGCGTTCCGGGACAGGGACGTGAGCAGTTCTTC.

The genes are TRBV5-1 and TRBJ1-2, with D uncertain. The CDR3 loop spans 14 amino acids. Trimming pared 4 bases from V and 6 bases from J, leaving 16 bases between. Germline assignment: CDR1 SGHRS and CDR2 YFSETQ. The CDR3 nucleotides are TGCGCCAGCAGCCCCTGGACTGCCGGGAATGGCTACACCTTC. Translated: CASSPWTAGNGYTF.

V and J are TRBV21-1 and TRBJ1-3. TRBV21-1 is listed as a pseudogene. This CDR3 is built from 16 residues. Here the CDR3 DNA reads TGTGCCAGCAGCAAATGGTACGGAGGGTCTGGAAACACCATATATTTT. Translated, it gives CASSKWYGGSGNTIYF.

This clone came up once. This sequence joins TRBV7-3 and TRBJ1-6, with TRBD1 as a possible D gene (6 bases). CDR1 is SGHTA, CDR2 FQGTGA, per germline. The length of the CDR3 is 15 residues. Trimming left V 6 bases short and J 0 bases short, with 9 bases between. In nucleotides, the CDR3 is TGTGCCAGCAGAGAGGACAGCTCCTATAATTCACCCCTCCACTTT. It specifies CASREDSSYNSPLHF. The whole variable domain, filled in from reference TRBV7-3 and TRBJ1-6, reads GAGVSQTPSNKVTEKGKYVELRCDPISGHTALYWYRQSLGQGPEFLIYFQGTGAADDSGLPNDRFFAVRPEGSVSTLKIQRTERGDSAVYLCASREDSSYNSPLHFGNGTRLTVT.

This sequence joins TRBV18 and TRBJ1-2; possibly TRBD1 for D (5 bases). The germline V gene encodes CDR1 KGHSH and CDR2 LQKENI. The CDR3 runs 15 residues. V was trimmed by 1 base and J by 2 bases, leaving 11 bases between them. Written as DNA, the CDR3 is TGTGCCAGCTCACCACGTCCGGCAGGGAACTATGGCTACACCTTC. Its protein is CASSPRPAGNYGYTF.

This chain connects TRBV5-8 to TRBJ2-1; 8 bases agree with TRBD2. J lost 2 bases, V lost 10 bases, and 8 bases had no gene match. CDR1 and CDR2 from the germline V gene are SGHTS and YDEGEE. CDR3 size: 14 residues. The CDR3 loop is CAVTGGAAYNEQFF. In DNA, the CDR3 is TGTGCCGTTACCGGGGGGGCAGCCTACAATGAGCAGTTCTTC.

CDR3 amino acids: CASSSLAGVTRGTQYF. In nucleotides, the CDR3 is TGTGCCAGCAGCTCTCTAGCGGGGGTTACAAGAGGGACCCAGTACTTC. The chain has TRBV7-2 and TRBJ2-5, with 10 bases matching TRBD2. CDR1 SGHTA and CDR2 FQGNSA come from the germline V gene. With 4 bases clipped from V and 7 bases from J, the junction kept 12 bases outside the gene matches. CDR3 size: 16 residues.

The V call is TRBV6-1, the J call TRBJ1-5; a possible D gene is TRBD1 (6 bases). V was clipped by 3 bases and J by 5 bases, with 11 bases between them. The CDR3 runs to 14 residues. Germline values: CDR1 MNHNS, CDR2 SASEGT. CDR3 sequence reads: CASSDSGAYQPQHF. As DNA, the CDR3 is TGTGCCAGCAGTGACTCAGGGGCGTATCAGCCCCAGCATTTT.

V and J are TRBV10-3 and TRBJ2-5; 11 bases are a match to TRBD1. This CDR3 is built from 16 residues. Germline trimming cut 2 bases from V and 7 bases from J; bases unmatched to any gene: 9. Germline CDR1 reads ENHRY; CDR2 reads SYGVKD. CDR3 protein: CAISEGWDRGDGTQYF. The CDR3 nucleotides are TGTGCCATCAGTGAGGGCTGGGACAGGGGGGACGGGACCCAGTACTTC.

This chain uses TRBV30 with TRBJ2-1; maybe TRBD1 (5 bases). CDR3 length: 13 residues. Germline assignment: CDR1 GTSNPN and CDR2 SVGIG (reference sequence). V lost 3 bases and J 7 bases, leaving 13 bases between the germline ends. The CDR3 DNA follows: TGTGCCTGGAGCAGGGCGGAGAGGAATGAGCAGTTCTTC. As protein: CAWSRAERNEQFF.